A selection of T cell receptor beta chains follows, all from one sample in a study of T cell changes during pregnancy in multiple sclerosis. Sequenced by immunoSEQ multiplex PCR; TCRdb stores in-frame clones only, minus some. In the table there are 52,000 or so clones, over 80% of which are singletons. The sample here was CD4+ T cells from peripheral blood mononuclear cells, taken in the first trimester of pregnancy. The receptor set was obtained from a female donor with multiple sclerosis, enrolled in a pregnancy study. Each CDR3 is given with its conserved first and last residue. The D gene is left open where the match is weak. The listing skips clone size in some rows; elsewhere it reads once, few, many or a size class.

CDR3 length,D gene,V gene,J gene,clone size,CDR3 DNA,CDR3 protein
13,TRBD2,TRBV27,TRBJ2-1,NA,TGTGCCAGCAGTTTACGGGAGGGCGATGAGCAGTTCTTC,CASSLREGDEQFF
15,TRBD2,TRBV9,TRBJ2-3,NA,TGTGCCAGCAGCCCTCTAGCGGGGCTGGCGGATACGCAGTATTTT,CASSPLAGLADTQYF
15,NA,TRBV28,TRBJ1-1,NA,TGTGCCAGCAGTTTAAGGCGGGGGGGAGTTACTGAAGCTTTCTTT,CASSLRRGGVTEAFF
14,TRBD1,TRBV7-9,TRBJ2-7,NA,TGTGCCAGCAGCTTAGCAGGGGGCGTGGGCGAGCAGTACTTC,CASSLAGGVGEQYF
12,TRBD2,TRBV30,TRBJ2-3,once,TGTGCCTGGAGTGGACTAGCGGGAACTCGGGATTTT,CAWSGLAGTRDF
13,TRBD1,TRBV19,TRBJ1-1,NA,TGTGCCAGTAGTTACCAGGGGGGAGCTGAAGCTTTCTTT,CASSYQGGAEAFF
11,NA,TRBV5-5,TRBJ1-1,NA,TGTGCCAGCAGCGGGGCGGACAGAACTTTCTTT,CASSGADRTFF
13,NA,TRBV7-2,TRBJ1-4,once,TGTGCCAGCAGCCAACCCGGGACAGAAAAACTGTTTTTT,CASSQPGTEKLFF
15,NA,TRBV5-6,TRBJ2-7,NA,TGTGCCAGCAGCCGGAAATGGGCAGCTCCGGACGAGCAGTACTTC,CASSRKWAAPDEQYF
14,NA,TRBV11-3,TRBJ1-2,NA,TGTGCCAGCAGCGGCTCCGTGGGGGCTGGTGGCTACACCTTC,CASSGSVGAGGYTF
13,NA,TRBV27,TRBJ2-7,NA,TGTGCCAGCAGACACGGGAGTTCTTACGAGCAGTACTTC,CASRHGSSYEQYF
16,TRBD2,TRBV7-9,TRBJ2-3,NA,TGTGCCAATAAGCCCCTAGCGGGGGGGCCAGCAGATACGCAGTATTTT,CANKPLAGGPADTQYF
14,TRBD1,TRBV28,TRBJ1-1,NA,TGTGCCAGCAGTTTCGGACAGGGGGTCGCTGAAGCTTTCTTT,CASSFGQGVAEAFF
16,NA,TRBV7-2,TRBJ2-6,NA,TGTGCCAGCAGCTCCTACAGGGTATCTGGGGCCAACGTCCTGACTTTC,CASSSYRVSGANVLTF
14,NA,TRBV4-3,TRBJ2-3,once,TGCGCCAGCAGCCTCGCGACAGGCCTAGATACGCAGTATTTT,CASSLATGLDTQYF
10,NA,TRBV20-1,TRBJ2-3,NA,TGCAGTGCTAGTAGCGATACGCAGTATTTT,CSASSDTQYF
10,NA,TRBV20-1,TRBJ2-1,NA,TGCAGTGCTCGGGATTGGGAGCAGTTCTTC,CSARDWEQFF
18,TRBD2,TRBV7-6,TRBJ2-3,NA,TGTGCCAGCAGCTTAGGTCTAGCGGGGGGTGCTAGCACAGATACGCAGTATTTT,CASSLGLAGGASTDTQYF
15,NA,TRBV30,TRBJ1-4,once,TGTGCCTGGAGTGTTTTGGGAGGAGGGTATGAAAAACTGTTTTTT,CAWSVLGGGYEKLFF
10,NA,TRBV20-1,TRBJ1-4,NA,TGCAGTGCTGAGAATGAAAAACTGTTTTTT,CSAENEKLFF
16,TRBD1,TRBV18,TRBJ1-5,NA,TGTGCCAGCTCACCGCGGGGACAGGGCGGGAATCAGCCCCAGCATTTT,CASSPRGQGGNQPQHF
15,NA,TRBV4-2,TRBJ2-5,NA,TGTGCCAGCAGCCAAGATCCTAGTAACCAAGAGACCCAGTACTTC,CASSQDPSNQETQYF
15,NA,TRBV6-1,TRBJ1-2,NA,TGTGCCAGCCGACGGGATCAGAGTCTTAACTATGGCTACACCTTC,CASRRDQSLNYGYTF
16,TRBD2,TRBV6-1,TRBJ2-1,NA,TGTGCCAGCAGTGAAGAGTCGGGGGGCTCCTACAATGAGCAGTTCTTC,CASSEESGGSYNEQFF
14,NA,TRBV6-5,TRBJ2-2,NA,TGTGCCAGCAGCACAGGGACGAACACCGGGGAGCTGTTTTTT,CASSTGTNTGELFF
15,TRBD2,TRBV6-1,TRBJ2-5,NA,TGTGCCAGCAGTGAAGGGCCTAGCGGGGGAGAGACCCAGTACTTC,CASSEGPSGGETQYF
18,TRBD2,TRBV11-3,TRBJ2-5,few,TGTGCCAGCAGCTTAGGCGTACGAGGACTAGCGGGGGGCGAGACCCAGTACTTC,CASSLGVRGLAGGETQYF
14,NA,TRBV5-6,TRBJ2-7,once,TGTGCCAGCAGCCCGATTGATACCCTACGCGAGCAGTACTTC,CASSPIDTLREQYF
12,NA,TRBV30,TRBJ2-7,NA,TGTGCCTGGAGTGGTACAGGGTTCGAGCAGTACTTC,CAWSGTGFEQYF
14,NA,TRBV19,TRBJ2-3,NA,TGTGCCAGTAGTTTTCTCACAAGCACAGATACGCAGTATTTT,CASSFLTSTDTQYF
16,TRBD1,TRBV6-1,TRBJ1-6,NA,TGTGCCAGCAGTGAGGTTGTGGCAGGGGGTGGGTCACCCCTCCACTTT,CASSEVVAGGGSPLHF
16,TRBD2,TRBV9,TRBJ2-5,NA,TGTGCCAGCAGCCCTCGGTTAGCGGGAATGGGGGAGACCCAGTACTTC,CASSPRLAGMGETQYF